This TCR beta chain emerged from a study of beta chain features in type 1 diabetes (dated by TCRdb to about 2018). Notes on the research overall: Mean age, gender distribution, total cell number and subset yield did not differ between patients and healthy donors. A total of 85 million to 110 million sorted cells were examined across all samples, and RNA yield correlated strongly with the number of cells per subset. In the study, TCRB repertoires of sorted circulating CD4+ T cell subsets from recently diagnosed type 1 diabetes patients were compared with those of matched healthy donors. Naive and central memory subsets were obtained from all 30 or so donors, but regulatory and stem cell-like memory subsets were isolated from only 8 patients and 8 healthy donors. Overall study results and their limits: In all four CD4+ subsets, TCRB CDR3 length was moderately but significantly shorter in type 1 diabetes patients. Naive, central memory and regulatory TCRB repertoires appeared more similar among patients than among healthy donors. Sequencing cDNA rather than genomic DNA could over-represent highly expressing activated cells, although activation and CD3 levels did not differ between groups. Shorter templates might have been favored by PCR, but patient and control samples were amplified and corrected together, so both groups would have been affected equally by any skew. Only small numbers of individuals were included in the HLA sub-analyses, which left unresolved whether HLA type had any influence on TCRB rearrangement. At VDJ recombination sites, type 1 diabetes patients had fewer insertions and more deleted nucleotides, which implies abnormalities in thymic rearrangement.

Each donor gave one peripheral blood draw, averaging around 0.11 L, which was collected into heparinised tubes. A BD FACSAria II was used to sort naive, central memory, regulatory and stem cell-like memory CD4+ T cells with a panel that included CD45RO, CCR7, CD25, CD127, CD95 and CD27. Every sorted population had a purity above 95%. PBMCs were isolated right away by Lymphoprep density gradient centrifugation and were stained directly, without culture. Samples were stained and sorted in pairs, with one healthy donor and one patient per experiment, so that batch effects were minimized. Taken from cysteine to phenylalanine, the CDR3 has 15 residues. Here the CDR3 DNA is all that survives: 45 bases in frame from base 1. CDR1 and CDR2 are read off the germline V gene (reference sequence) as MNHEY and SMNVEV. V lost 1 base and J lost 2 bases, and the count of bases not matched to a germline gene is 4.

The entire amount of isolated RNA was reverse transcribed using the High Capacity cDNA Reverse Transcription Kit, so the sequenced TCRB transcripts were expressed ones. Deep immunoSEQ sequencing was performed on naive, central memory and regulatory T cell samples, with an average of around 3.5 million total reads per sample. Sorted cells were lysed in RLT buffer and RNA was extracted with DNase-treated RNeasy Micro or Mini kits, depending on cell number. Each cell subset was processed on its own to prevent cross-contamination, while patient and healthy donor samples were processed together. The immunoSEQ multiplex PCR was used to amplify TCRB sequences from cDNA, generating 87-bp fragments that spanned the CDR3 region. Sequencing of the amplicons was done on the Illumina HiSeq platform. Regarding the original processing steps: PCR bias was computationally corrected using synthetic template baselines, reads within Hamming distance 2 were collapsed, and singletons that could not be merged were discarded. Reads were aligned against IMGT to assign V, D and J genes, CDR3 length and insertions or deletions at six rearrangement sites. Within each subset, clonotype counts were normalized to sorted cell number, after which true diversity and Gini coefficients were computed with the tcR R package. The overlap coefficient, calculated on TCRB nucleotide sequences, was used to quantify repertoire sharing. Out-of-frame TCRB sequences from naive cells were analyzed to stand in for the pre-selection repertoire. TCRdb holds this immuneACCESS table with in-frame rearrangements only. Some clones are missing; in checked studies, unresolved V genes explain under half, and the rest has no known cause. The V and J calls and clone size are taken from that table; D and trimming were inferred from the DNA. Present in this sample are some 500,000 clones, 9.5% to 12% of which were seen just once. 0.035% to 0.05% of the sample is held by the ten biggest clonotypes.

A note on this clone: Its target antigen remains unknown. Per-base quality was not reported, and no clone a single base away is much larger than it.

The receptor was derived from a woman aged 18-29 years in good health. Specimen: naive CD4+ T cells from blood. Per the publication, the cell subset or site label means: true naive CD4+ T cells. This sequence uses TRBV27 and TRBJ2-7; 8 central bases correspond to TRBD2. This receptor carries the CDR3 CASSLYQREPYEQYF. The DNA sequence reads TGTGCCAGCAGTTTATACCAGCGGGAGCCCTACGAGCAGTACTTC.